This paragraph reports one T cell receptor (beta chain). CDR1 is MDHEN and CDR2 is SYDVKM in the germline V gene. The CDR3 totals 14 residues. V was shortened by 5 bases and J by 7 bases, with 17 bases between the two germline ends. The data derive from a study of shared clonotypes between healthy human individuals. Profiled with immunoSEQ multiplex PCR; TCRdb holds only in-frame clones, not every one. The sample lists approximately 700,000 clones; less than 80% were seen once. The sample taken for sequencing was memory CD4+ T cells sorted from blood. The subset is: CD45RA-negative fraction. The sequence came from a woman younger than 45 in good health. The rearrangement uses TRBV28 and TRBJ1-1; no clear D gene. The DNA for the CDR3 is TGTGCCAGCAGTCAAATCGGGAGGCAAGTTGAAGCTTTCTTT. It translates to CASSQIGRQVEAFF.